The 12 T cell receptor beta chains below come from one sample, sequenced in a study of OX40 agonist ivuxolimab in advanced cancers. Assay used: immunoSEQ multiplex PCR; TCRdb lists only in-frame clones, some missing. The data hold under 85,000 clones, with about 93% observed a single time. The sample in question was CD4+ or CD8+ T cells sorted from blood, obtained in a trial of the OX40 agonist ivuxolimab. The receptors here all came from an adult with an advanced solid tumor such as melanoma, head and neck, liver or kidney cancer.

V and J are TRBV23-1 and TRBJ2-7; D is unresolved. TRBV23-1 counts as an open reading frame of uncertain function. The CDR3 contains 13 residues. Trimming cost V 0 bases and J 3 bases, with 6 bases left between them. The CDR3 sequence is CASSQSMNYEQYF. Here the CDR3 DNA reads TGCGCCAGCAGTCAATCAATGAACTACGAGCAGTACTTC.

This clone is a singleton in its sample. V is TRBV7-9 and J is TRBJ2-7; the match to TRBD2 covers 7 bases. Germline CDR1 SEHNR, CDR2 FQNEAQ (reference sequence). This CDR3 region has 14 residues. J lost 6 bases, V lost 5 bases, and 10 bases had no gene match. The chain's CDR3 is CASSHHQAGLEQYF. CDR3 DNA sequence: TGTGCCAGCAGCCATCACCAAGCGGGGCTCGAGCAGTACTTC.

This chain connects TRBV9 to TRBJ1-3; no definite D call. Per the germline V gene, CDR1 is SGDLS and CDR2 is YYNGEE. The CDR3 loop spans 15 amino acids. The V gene lost 4 bases and the J gene lost 5 bases, with 16 bases spanning the gap. Here the CDR3 reads CASSWGTTERNTIYF. DNA for the CDR3: TGTGCCAGCAGCTGGGGAACCACGGAACGAAACACCATATATTTT. Full variable domain (outside the CDR3, taken from reference TRBV9 and TRBJ1-3): DSGVTQTPKHLITATGQRVTLRCSPRSGDLSVYWYQQSLDQGLQFLIQYYNGEERAKGNILERFSAQQFPDLHSELNLSSLELGDSALYFCASSWGTTERNTIYFGEGSWLTVV.

This clone was seen only once. This chain connects TRBV27 to TRBJ2-5; 9 bases are shared with TRBD1. This CDR3 has 15 residues. With V trimmed by 5 bases and J by 4 bases, 8 bases remained unmatched. Germline assignment: CDR1 MNHEY and CDR2 SMNVEV (reference sequence). Here the CDR3 reads CASSPFDRGVETQYF. CDR3 sequence (DNA): TGTGCCAGCAGTCCATTCGACAGGGGGGTAGAGACCCAGTACTTC.

The rearrangement links TRBV19 to TRBJ1-6, with 7 nucleotides matching TRBD1. The CDR3 extends over 17 amino acids. From germline, CDR1 is LNHDA and CDR2 SQIVND (reference sequence). J gave up 7 bases and V 5 bases, and 14 bases lay outside the gene matches. The CDR3 sequence is CASSDTTRQGSNSPLHF. CDR3 sequence (DNA): TGTGCCAGTAGTGATACAACCCGACAGGGTTCGAATTCACCCCTCCACTTT.

This clone has only one observation. The J gene is TRBJ2-2, the V gene TRBV19; tentative D call: TRBD2 (5 bases). V was clipped by 3 bases and J by 2 bases, with 13 bases between them. This CDR3 is built from 16 residues. Per germline, CDR1 LNHDA and CDR2 SQIVND (reference sequence). The CDR3 coding sequence is TGTGCCAGTAGTATTTTTCCTAGCAGTAACACCGGGGAGCTGTTTTTT. Translated, it gives CASSIFPSSNTGELFF.

This chain links TRBV11-2 with TRBJ1-4; 8 positions match TRBD1. The CDR3 has 18 residues. The germline V gene has CDR1 SGHAT and CDR2 FQNNGV. With 4 bases clipped from V and 0 bases from J, the junction kept 10 bases outside the gene matches. The CDR3 DNA follows: TGTGCCAGCAGCTCGCCCAAGGACAGGGAGTCAACTAATGAAAAACTGTTTTTT. Its translation: CASSSPKDRESTNEKLFF. The whole variable domain, remainder taken from reference TRBV11-2 and TRBJ1-4, is EAGVAQSPRYKIIEKRQSVAFWCNPISGHATLYWYQQILGQGPKLLIQFQNNGVVDDSQLPKDRFSAERLKGVDSTLKIQPAKLEDSAVYLCASSSPKDRESTNEKLFFGSGTQLSVL.

J is TRBJ1-4 and V is TRBV27, with no clear D. The CDR3 runs 15 residues. Deletions cut 6 bases from V and 8 bases from J, with 19 bases between. Germline CDR1 is MNHEY and CDR2 is SMNVEV (reference sequence). The CDR3 is CASSRGGGVMEKLFF. The CDR3 DNA is TGTGCCAGCAGCCGGGGTGGCGGGGTAATGGAAAAACTGTTTTTT.

The rearrangement uses TRBV7-9 and TRBJ2-7; 7 positions match TRBD2. V shed 5 bases, J shed 2 bases, and the junction held 9 bases outside the gene matches. This CDR3 is 15 amino acids long. The germline V gene encodes CDR1 SEHNR and CDR2 FQNEAQ (reference sequence). CDR3 DNA sequence: TGTGCCAGCAGCCACCGGGACGCGGGAGCCTACGAGCAGTACTTC. It encodes CASSHRDAGAYEQYF.

V gene TRBV4-1 combines with J gene TRBJ1-5, with TRBD1 identical over 10 bases. There are 15 residues in the CDR3. J lost 5 bases, V lost 1 base, and 2 bases had no gene match. The V gene's germline CDR1 is MGHRA and CDR2 YSYEKL. CDR3 DNA: TGCGCCAGCAGCCAAGGGGGACAGGGGCATCAGCCCCAGCATTTT. Amino acids: CASSQGGQGHQPQHF.

The genes are TRBV6-1 and TRBJ2-1; 7 positions match TRBD1. Unmatched junction bases numbered 3, after V lost 6 bases and J lost 7 bases. Germline CDR1 reads MNHNS; CDR2 reads SASEGT. The CDR3 is 12 residues long. CDR3 loop: CASRTGLNEQFF. DNA of the CDR3: TGTGCCAGCAGGACAGGGCTAAATGAGCAGTTCTTC.

V is TRBV2 and J is TRBJ1-2; D not certain. The CDR3 is made up of 14 amino acids. Germline CDR1 SNHLY, CDR2 FYNNEI. V dropped 1 base and J dropped 5 bases, with 11 bases sitting between them. CDR3 in DNA: TGTGCCAGCAGTGAAGAGGGTACAAAGTATGGCTACACCTTC. Encoded protein: CASSEEGTKYGYTF.